The clone carrying this T cell receptor (beta chain) appeared once. Its antigen remains unidentified. V was pared by 2 bases and J by 4 bases, with 1 base of the junction left unmatched. In germline, CDR1 is SGHTA, CDR2 FQGNSA. The length of the CDR3 is 14 residues. Running of the v3.0 immunoSEQ assay took place at survey level. Profiling relied on immunoSEQ multiplex PCR, and the TCRdb table lists in-frame clones only, not all of them. This table has more than 25,000 clones, about 90% appearing once. The data originate from a study of long-term antiretroviral therapy in people with HIV. General study points: Clonotypes expanded prior to ART showed repertoire dominance at all sampled time points.

The origin of this receptor is a man in his fifties or sixties with HIV. The source material was unsorted PBMCs, sampled 2 years after starting antiretroviral therapy. The rearrangement uses TRBV7-2 and TRBJ1-1, with TRBD1 matching 10 bases. The CDR3 coding sequence is TGTGCCAGCAGCTTATGGACAGGGGGCACTGAAGCTTTCTTT. This gives the protein CASSLWTGGTEAFF.